The entry that follows covers one T cell receptor (beta chain) sequence. The antigen remains undetermined. CDR3 size: 13 residues. With 2 bases removed from V and 5 bases from J, the gap between germline ends came to 7 bases. Germline CDR1 KGHSH, CDR2 LQKENI. Sequencing used immunoSEQ multiplex PCR; TCRdb keeps in-frame clones, though not all of them. The top ten clones hold 2.5% to 3% of a sample with 170,000 or so clones, roughly 87% of them seen once. This sample is drawn from a study of T cell responses to AZD1222 COVID-19 vaccine. Looking at the study overall: Pooling covered second doses at about 4 or about 12 weeks.

Study outcomes and limitations: Females made up more of the donors, who were largely white British, and clonal diversity may have come out too low. Nearly half of spike-specific TCRs reportedly go after variant regions that carry no mutations.

The J gene is TRBJ2-1, the V gene TRBV18; tentative D call: TRBD2 (6 bases). The clonotype originates from an adult in good health. Specimen: peripheral blood, collected on day 0 of AZD1222 vaccination. The DNA of the CDR3 is TGTGCCAGCTCACCAGGGAGGAACAATGAGCAGTTCTTC. Translation gives CASSPGRNNEQFF.